The 15 T cell receptor beta chains reported below all come from one sample, sequenced in a study of PD-1 blockade in classical Hodgkin lymphoma. Libraries were prepared by immunoSEQ multiplex PCR; TCRdb keeps only in-frame clonotypes and omits some of them. Of approximately 57,000 clones listed, about 91% are singletons. Every patient was affected by relapse after autologous stem cell transplantation, while exposure to brentuximab vedotin was not uniform. The material was peripheral blood mononuclear cells (PBMCs), obtained before the second cycle of nivolumab. These receptors all stem from a human donor with classical Hodgkin lymphoma.

This clone was found a few times. The rearrangement links TRBV9 to TRBJ2-5; 12 bases align to TRBD2. There are 16 residues in the CDR3. Per germline, CDR1 SGDLS and CDR2 YYNGEE. V shed 0 bases and J 4 bases; nucleotides not matched to a gene: 4. CDR3 residues: CASSVGTSGAPETQYF. CDR3 in DNA: TGTGCCAGCAGCGTAGGGACTAGCGGGGCTCCAGAGACCCAGTACTTC.

V is TRBV29-1 and J is TRBJ2-7; tentative D call: TRBD2 (6 bases). This CDR3 is built from 14 residues. Germline V CDR1 and CDR2: SQVTM, ANQGSEA. Deletions cut 4 bases from V and 2 bases from J, with 15 bases between. The CDR3 protein is CSVGERVVPYEQYF. DNA of the CDR3: TGCAGCGTTGGGGAGCGGGTAGTGCCCTACGAGCAGTACTTC.

The genes are TRBV7-6 and TRBJ2-3; TRBD1 or TRBD2 may be the D gene (6 bases each). The V end lost 1 base, the J end lost 2 bases, and 16 bases lay between the germline ends. The length of the CDR3 is 17 residues. The germline V gene encodes CDR1 SGHVS and CDR2 FNYEAQ. CDR3 bases: TGTGCCAGCAGCTTAGATGGAAGGGGGGCCCACACAGATACGCAGTATTTT. Protein product: CASSLDGRGAHTDTQYF.

The V gene is TRBV7-2, the J gene TRBJ2-1, with no clear D. V lost 5 bases and J 2 bases, leaving 10 bases between the germline ends. This CDR3 has 14 residues. CDR1 is SGHTA and CDR2 is FQGNSA in the germline V gene. CDR3 nucleotides: TGTGCCAGCAGCCCCCCATTTGCCTACAATGAGCAGTTCTTC. Residues: CASSPPFAYNEQFF.

The chain recombines TRBV30 with TRBJ2-3, with TRBD2 matching 11 bases. V lost 4 bases, J lost 1 base, and 1 base stayed unmatched. Germline lookup yields CDR1 GTSNPN and CDR2 SVGIG (reference sequence). CDR3 length: 14 amino acids. The DNA for the CDR3 is TGTGCCTGGATGACTAGCGGGGGCACAGATACGCAGTATTTT. As protein: CAWMTSGGTDTQYF. Looking up the rest from reference TRBV30 and TRBJ2-3 gives the full variable domain: SQTIHQWPATLVQPVGSPLSLECTVEGTSNPNLYWYRQAAGRGLQLLFYSVGIGQISSEVPQNLSASRPQDRQFILSSKKLLLSDSGFYLCAWMTSGGTDTQYFGPGTRLTVL.

The chain recombines TRBV9 with TRBJ1-2, with 11 bases identical to TRBD1. V shed 4 bases and J 0 bases; nucleotides not matched to a gene: 8. The CDR3 runs to 17 residues. Per the germline V gene, CDR1 is SGDLS and CDR2 is YYNGEE. The CDR3 nucleotides are TGTGCCAGCAGCCCAAAGCCGGGACAGGGGGCTAACTATGGCTACACCTTC. Residues: CASSPKPGQGANYGYTF.

V and J are TRBV19 and TRBJ2-7; D uncertain. The CDR3 runs to 13 residues. Germline CDR1 reads LNHDA; CDR2 reads SQIVND (reference sequence). The V end lost 5 bases, the J end lost 2 bases, and 10 bases lay between the germline ends. CDR3 sequence: CASSYGVTYEQYF. CDR3 coding DNA: TGTGCCAGTAGTTATGGGGTCACCTACGAGCAGTACTTC.

The chain combines TRBV5-5 with TRBJ2-1, with D tentatively TRBD2 (5 bases). Trimming stripped 5 bases from V and 6 bases from J, with 15 bases between. The CDR3 runs 14 residues. The germline CDR1 and CDR2 sequences are SGHKS and YYEKEE (reference sequence). In DNA form, the CDR3 reads TGTGCCAGCAGTTTCTCGGGATATCTCAATGAGCAGTTCTTC. Residues: CASSFSGYLNEQFF. Full variable domain (remainder filled in from reference TRBV5-5 and TRBJ2-1): DAGVTQSPTHLIKTRGQQVTLRCSPISGHKSVSWYQQVLGQGPQFIFQYYEKEERGRGNFPDRFSARQFPNYSSELNVNALLLGDSALYLCASSFSGYLNEQFFGPGTRLTVL.

The rearrangement joins TRBV21-1 to TRBJ2-1; the table's D call, TRBD2, was not checked against the DNA. TRBV21-1 is reported as a pseudogene. This CDR3 contains 15 residues. CDR3 DNA: TGTGCCAGCAGCAAAGCTTCGTTCGGGTGGGTCGAGCAGTTCTTC. Protein: CASSKASFGWVEQFF.

The V call is TRBV9, the J call TRBJ1-6; 10 bases line up with TRBD1. Germline V CDR1 and CDR2: SGDLS, YYNGEE. The CDR3 is 19 residues long. With 3 bases clipped from V and 6 bases from J, the junction kept 15 bases outside the gene matches. For the CDR3, the DNA is TGTGCCAGCAGCGCCGGGAGGGGTGGGACAGGGGCCCCTAATTCACCCCTCCACTTT. As protein: CASSAGRGGTGAPNSPLHF.

The chain joins TRBV6-5 to TRBJ2-7, with D perhaps matching TRBD1 or TRBD2 (5 bases each). Germline CDR1 and CDR2: MNHEY and SVGAGI. Deletions cut 5 bases from V and 3 bases from J, with 17 bases between. The CDR3 runs 15 residues. DNA of the CDR3: TGTGCCAGCAGTCCCACGGGGCTACAAGGCTACGAGCAGTACTTC. This translates into CASSPTGLQGYEQYF.

V gene TRBV2 combines with J gene TRBJ2-2; D is ambiguous. Germline V gives CDR1 SNHLY, CDR2 FYNNEI. The CDR3 extends over 12 amino acids. Trimming pared 3 bases from V and 8 bases from J, leaving 7 bases between. The CDR3 nucleotides read TGTGCCAGCAGTGAGTGGGTGGGGGAGCTGTTTTTT. Translation: CASSEWVGELFF.

The V call is TRBV6-1, the J call TRBJ2-7, with D perhaps TRBD2 (5 bases). The CDR3 length is 17 residues. Germline V gene sequence: CDR1 MNHNS, CDR2 SASEGT. Trimming shortened V by 4 bases and J by 0 bases, and 19 bases separated the two germline ends. CDR3 loop: CASSAVYSGTSSYEQYF. CDR3 coding DNA: TGTGCCAGCAGTGCGGTTTATTCGGGAACCAGCTCCTACGAGCAGTACTTC.

This chain joins TRBV18 and TRBJ1-3; 7 bases map to TRBD1. V shed 4 bases, J shed 3 bases, and the junction held 6 bases outside the gene matches. Germline values: CDR1 KGHSH, CDR2 LQKENI. This CDR3 has 15 amino acids. DNA of the CDR3: TGTGCCAGCTCACAGCTCGACAGGGATGGAAACACCATATATTTT. This gives the protein CASSQLDRDGNTIYF.

The rearrangement joins TRBV6-1 to TRBJ2-7; 8 bases map to TRBD1. This CDR3 comprises 13 residues. V lost 6 bases, J lost 0 bases, and 1 base stayed unmatched. Per germline, CDR1 MNHNS and CDR2 SASEGT. The CDR3 here is CASRDRGSYEQYF. The CDR3 bases are TGTGCCAGCAGAGACAGGGGCTCCTACGAGCAGTACTTC.